The T cell receptor (beta chain) described here comes from a study of blood T cells in healthy people across ages. Findings of the study overall: More naive CD4+ cells and higher diversity marked long-lived donors relative to aged donors.

As to this clonotype: Antigen: not known.

Germline CDR1 reads SGHTA; CDR2 reads FQGNSA. Trimming removed 5 bases from V and 0 bases from J; junction bases left unmatched: 7. This CDR3 is built from 15 residues. Primers used in a second PCR of roughly 7 to 12 cycles were a sample-barcoded 5' primer and a J-beta primer mix. Sequencing of every sample gave 3 million or more CDR3-containing paired-end reads. TCRdb recomputed calls from the 5' RACE reads with MiXCR, one row per CDR3 protein. Among approximately 600,000 distinct CDR3 sequences, approximately 50% were seen once, and the ten largest hold approximately 37%. Donation came from healthy Caucasian individuals in Russia who were aged roughly 6 to 95. It was approximately 9 milliliters of peripheral blood that were drawn from each donor.

The origin of this receptor is a man aged 55 to 70 in good health. This chain links TRBV7-2 with TRBJ2-7; 7 bases are shared with TRBD1. The material sequenced was blood. For the CDR3, the DNA is TGTGCCAGCAGCCCCCCAACAGGGGCCTCCTACGAGCAGTACTTC. Amino acids: CASSPPTGASYEQYF.